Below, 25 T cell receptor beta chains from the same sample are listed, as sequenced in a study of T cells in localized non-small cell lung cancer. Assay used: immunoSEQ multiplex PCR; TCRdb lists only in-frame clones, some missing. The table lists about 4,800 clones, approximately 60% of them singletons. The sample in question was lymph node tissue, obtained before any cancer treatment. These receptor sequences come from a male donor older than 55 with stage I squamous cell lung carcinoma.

CDR3 amino acids: CSVGSNEGYGYTF. Written as DNA, the CDR3 is TGCAGCGTTGGGTCAAACGAGGGGTATGGCTACACCTTC. The chain couples TRBV29-1 to TRBJ1-2; D possibly corresponds to TRBD1 (5 bases). The CDR3 sequence is 13 residues long. The V end lost 4 bases, the J end lost 5 bases, and 14 bases lay between the germline ends. Germline CDR1 is SQVTM and CDR2 is ANQGSEA.

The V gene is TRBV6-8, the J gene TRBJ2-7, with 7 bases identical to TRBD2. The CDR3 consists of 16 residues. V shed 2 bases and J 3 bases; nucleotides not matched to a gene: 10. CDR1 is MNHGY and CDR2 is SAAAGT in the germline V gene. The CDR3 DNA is TGTGCCAGCAGTTACATGGTGGCTAGCGGAATCTACGAGCAGTACTTC. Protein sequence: CASSYMVASGIYEQYF.

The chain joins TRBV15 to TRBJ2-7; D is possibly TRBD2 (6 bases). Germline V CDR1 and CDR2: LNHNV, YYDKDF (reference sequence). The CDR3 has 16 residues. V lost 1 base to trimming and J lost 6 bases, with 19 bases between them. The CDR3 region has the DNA TGTGCCACCAGCAGAGGTTTGACCATTGACGGGAGCGAGCAGTACTTC. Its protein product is CATSRGLTIDGSEQYF.

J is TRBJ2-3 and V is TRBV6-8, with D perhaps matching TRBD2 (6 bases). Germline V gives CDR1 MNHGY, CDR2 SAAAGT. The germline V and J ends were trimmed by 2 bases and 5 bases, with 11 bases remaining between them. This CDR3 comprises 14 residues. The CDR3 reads CASSYGPGLDTQYF. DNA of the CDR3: TGTGCCAGCAGTTACGGGCCGGGACTAGATACGCAGTATTTT.

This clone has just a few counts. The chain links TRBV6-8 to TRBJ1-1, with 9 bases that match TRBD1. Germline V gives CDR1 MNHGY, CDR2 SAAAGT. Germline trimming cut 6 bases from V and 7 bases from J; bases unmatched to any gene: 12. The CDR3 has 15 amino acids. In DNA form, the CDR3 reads TGTGCCAGCAGCCGGGACAGGGAACAGCTCTTTGAAGCTTTCTTT. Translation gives CASSRDREQLFEAFF.

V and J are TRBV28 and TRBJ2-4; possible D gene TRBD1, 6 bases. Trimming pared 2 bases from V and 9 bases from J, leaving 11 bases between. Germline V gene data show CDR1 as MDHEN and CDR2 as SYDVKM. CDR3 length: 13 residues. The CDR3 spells CASSLQGSGIQYF. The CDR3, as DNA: TGTGCCAGCAGTTTACAGGGGTCGGGCATTCAGTACTTC.

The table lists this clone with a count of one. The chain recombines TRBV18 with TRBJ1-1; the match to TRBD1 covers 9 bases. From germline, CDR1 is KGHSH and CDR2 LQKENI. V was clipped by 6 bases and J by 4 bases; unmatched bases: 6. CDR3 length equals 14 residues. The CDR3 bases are TGTGCCAGCTCGTTGGGACAGGGTAGCACTGAAGCTTTCTTT. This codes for CASSLGQGSTEAFF.

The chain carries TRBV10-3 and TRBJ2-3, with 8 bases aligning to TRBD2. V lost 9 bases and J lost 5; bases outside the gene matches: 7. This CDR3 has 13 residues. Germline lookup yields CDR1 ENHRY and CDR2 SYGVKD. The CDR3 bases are TGTGCCATATCTGAGCGGGAGTTAGATACGCAGTATTTT. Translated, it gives CAISERELDTQYF.

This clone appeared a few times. Here the CDR3 DNA reads TGTGCCAGCAGCCCCCAGATGAACACTGAAGCTTTCTTT. This translates into CASSPQMNTEAFF. This chain uses TRBV14 with TRBJ1-1; D gene ambiguous. Deletions cut 4 bases from V and 0 bases from J, with 6 bases between. Germline values: CDR1 SGHDN, CDR2 FVKESK. The CDR3 is made up of 13 amino acids.

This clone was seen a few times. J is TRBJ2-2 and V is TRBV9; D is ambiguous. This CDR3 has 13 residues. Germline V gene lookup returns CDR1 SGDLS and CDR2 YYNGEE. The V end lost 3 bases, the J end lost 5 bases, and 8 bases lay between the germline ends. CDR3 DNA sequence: TGTGCCAGCAGCGGGTGGAGTACCGGGGAGCTGTTTTTT. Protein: CASSGWSTGELFF.

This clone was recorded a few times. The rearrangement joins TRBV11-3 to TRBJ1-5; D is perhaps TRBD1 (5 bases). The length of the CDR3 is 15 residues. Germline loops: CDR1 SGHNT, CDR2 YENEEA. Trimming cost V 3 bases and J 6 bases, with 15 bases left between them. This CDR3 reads CASSFGGFGGQPQHF. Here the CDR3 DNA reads TGTGCCAGCAGCTTCGGGGGTTTCGGTGGTCAGCCCCAGCATTTT.

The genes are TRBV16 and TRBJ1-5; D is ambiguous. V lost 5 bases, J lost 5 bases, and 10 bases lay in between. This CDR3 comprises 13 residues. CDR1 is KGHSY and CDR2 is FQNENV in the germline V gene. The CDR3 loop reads CASSATQDQPQHF. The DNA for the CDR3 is TGTGCCAGCAGCGCCACTCAAGATCAGCCCCAGCATTTT. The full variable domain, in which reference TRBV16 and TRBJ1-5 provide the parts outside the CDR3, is GEEVAQTPKHLVRGEGQKAKLYCAPIKGHSYVFWYQQVLKNEFKFLISFQNENVFDETGMPKERFSAKCLPNSPCSLEIQATKLEDSAVYFCASSATQDQPQHFGDGTRLSIL.

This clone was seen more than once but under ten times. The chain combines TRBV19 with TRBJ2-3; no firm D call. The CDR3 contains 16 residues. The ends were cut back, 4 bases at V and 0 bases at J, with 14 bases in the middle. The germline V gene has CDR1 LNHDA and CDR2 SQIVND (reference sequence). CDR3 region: CASSNRPGPSTDTQYF. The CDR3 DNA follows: TGTGCCAGTAGTAACCGCCCGGGTCCAAGCACAGATACGCAGTATTTT. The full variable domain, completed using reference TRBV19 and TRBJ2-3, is DGGITQSPKYLFRKEGQNVTLSCEQNLNHDAMYWYRQDPGQGLRLIYYSQIVNDFQKGDIAEGYSVSREKKESFPLTVTSAQKNPTAFYLCASSNRPGPSTDTQYFGPGTRLTVL.

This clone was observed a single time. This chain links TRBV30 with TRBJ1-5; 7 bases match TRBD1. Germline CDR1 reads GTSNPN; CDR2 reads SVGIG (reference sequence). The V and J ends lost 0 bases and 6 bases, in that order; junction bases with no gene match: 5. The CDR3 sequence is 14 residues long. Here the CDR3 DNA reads TGTGCCTGGAGTGTAGGACAGGTTGGTCAGCCCCAGCATTTT. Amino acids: CAWSVGQVGQPQHF. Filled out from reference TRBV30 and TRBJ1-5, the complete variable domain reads SQTIHQWPATLVQPVGSPLSLECTVEGTSNPNLYWYRQAAGRGLQLLFYSVGIGQISSEVPQNLSASRPQDRQFILSSKKLLLSDSGFYLCAWSVGQVGQPQHFGDGTRLSIL.

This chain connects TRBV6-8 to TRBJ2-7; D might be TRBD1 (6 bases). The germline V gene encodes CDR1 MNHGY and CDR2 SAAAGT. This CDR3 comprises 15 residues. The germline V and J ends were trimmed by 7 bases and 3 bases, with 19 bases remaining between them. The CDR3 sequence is CASTRTLGTYYEQYF. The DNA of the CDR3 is TGTGCCAGCACTCGAACGCTAGGGACATACTACGAGCAGTACTTC.

The CDR3 spells CASSDVLTEAFF. The CDR3 DNA sequence: TGTGCCAGTAGTGATGTTCTCACTGAAGCTTTCTTT. The V and J genes are TRBV19 and TRBJ1-1; D is undetermined. Trimming pared 5 bases from V and 4 bases from J, leaving 8 bases between. The CDR3 runs to 12 residues. CDR1 LNHDA and CDR2 SQIVND come from the germline V gene (reference sequence). Based on the CDR3 plus reference TRBV19 and TRBJ1-1, the full variable domain is DGGITQSPKYLFRKEGQNVTLSCEQNLNHDAMYWYRQDPGQGLRLIYYSQIVNDFQKGDIAEGYSVSREKKESFPLTVTSAQKNPTAFYLCASSDVLTEAFFGQGTRLTVV.

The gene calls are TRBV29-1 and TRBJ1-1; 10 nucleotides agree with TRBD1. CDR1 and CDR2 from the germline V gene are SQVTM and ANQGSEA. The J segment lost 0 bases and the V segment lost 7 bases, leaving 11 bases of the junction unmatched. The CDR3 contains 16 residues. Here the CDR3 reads CSGWTGGFGVNTEAFF. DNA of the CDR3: TGCAGCGGGTGGACAGGGGGGTTTGGTGTGAACACTGAAGCTTTCTTT.

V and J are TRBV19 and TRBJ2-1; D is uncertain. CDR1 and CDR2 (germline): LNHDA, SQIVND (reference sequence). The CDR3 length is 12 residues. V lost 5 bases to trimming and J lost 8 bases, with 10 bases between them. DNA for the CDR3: TGTGCCAGTAGTTCTAGACTGGATGAGCAGTTCTTC. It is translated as CASSSRLDEQFF.

The CDR3 nucleotides are TGTGCCTGCGCGGACAGACTCCTCTCTGGGGCCAACGTCCTGACTTTC. This translates into CACADRLLSGANVLTF. J is TRBJ2-6 and V is TRBV30, with D possibly TRBD1 on 6 matching bases. The CDR3 spans 16 residues. The germline V and J ends were trimmed by 6 bases and 0 bases, with 15 bases remaining between them. Germline CDR1 reads GTSNPN; CDR2 reads SVGIG (reference sequence).

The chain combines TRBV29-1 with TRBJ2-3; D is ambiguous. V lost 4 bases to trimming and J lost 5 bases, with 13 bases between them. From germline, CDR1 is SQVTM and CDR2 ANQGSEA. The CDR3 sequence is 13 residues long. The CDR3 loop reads CSVGATRGDTQYF. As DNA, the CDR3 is TGCAGCGTTGGAGCTACACGAGGAGATACGCAGTATTTT.

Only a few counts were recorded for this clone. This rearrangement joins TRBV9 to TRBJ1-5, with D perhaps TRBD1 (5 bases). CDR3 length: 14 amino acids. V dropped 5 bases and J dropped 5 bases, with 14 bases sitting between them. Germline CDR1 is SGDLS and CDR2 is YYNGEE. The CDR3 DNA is TGTGCCAGCAGTGATTGGGGGGACTATCAGCCCCAGCATTTT. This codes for CASSDWGDYQPQHF.

In DNA, the CDR3 is TGTGCCAGCAGCGTAACCCAGGGCCTGTACCAAGAGACCCAGTACTTC. Protein sequence: CASSVTQGLYQETQYF. The chain recombines TRBV9 with TRBJ2-5, with D perhaps TRBD1 (5 bases). Deletions cut 1 base from V and 0 bases from J, with 13 bases between. The length of the CDR3 is 16 residues. Germline V lookup: CDR1 SGDLS, CDR2 YYNGEE.

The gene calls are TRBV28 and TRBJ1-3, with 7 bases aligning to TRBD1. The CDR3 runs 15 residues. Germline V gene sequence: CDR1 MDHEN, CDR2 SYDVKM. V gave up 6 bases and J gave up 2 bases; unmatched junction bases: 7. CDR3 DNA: TGTGCCAGCAGCTACAGGGGTGGGCCTGGAAACACCATATATTTT. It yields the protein CASSYRGGPGNTIYF.

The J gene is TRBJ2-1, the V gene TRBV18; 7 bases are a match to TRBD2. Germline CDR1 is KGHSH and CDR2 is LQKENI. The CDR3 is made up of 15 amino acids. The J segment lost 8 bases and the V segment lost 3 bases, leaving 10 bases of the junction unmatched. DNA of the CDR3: TGTGCCAGCTCACCCCCCTCGGCGGGAGTGGATGAGCAGTTCTTC. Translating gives CASSPPSAGVDEQFF. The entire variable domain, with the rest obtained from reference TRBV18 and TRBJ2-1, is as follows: NAGVMQNPRHLVRRRGQEARLRCSPMKGHSHVYWYRQLPEEGLKFMVYLQKENIIDESGMPKERFSAEFPKEGPSILRIQQVVRGDSAAYFCASSPPSAGVDEQFFGPGTRLTVL.

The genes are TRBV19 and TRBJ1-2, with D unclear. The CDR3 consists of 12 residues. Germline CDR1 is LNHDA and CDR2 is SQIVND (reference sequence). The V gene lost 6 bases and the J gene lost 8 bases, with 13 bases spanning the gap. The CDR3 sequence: CASRLRGEGYTF. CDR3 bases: TGTGCCAGTAGGCTCCGGGGTGAGGGCTACACCTTC.